What follows are 16 T cell receptor beta chains derived from one specimen sequenced in a study of blood T cell repertoires in COVID-19. Produced via immunoSEQ multiplex PCR; TCRdb's table is partial and in-frame only. The table includes around 370,000 clones, over 80% detected once. Input material: peripheral blood. The receptors were sampled from a woman between 45 and 60 years old with COVID-19, enrolled during active disease.

For the CDR3, the DNA is TGTGCCAGCAGCTTAGACGCAGGGGGCACTGAAGCTTTCTTT. Amino acid sequence: CASSLDAGGTEAFF. The rearrangement links TRBV11-3 to TRBJ1-1; 7 bases are shared with TRBD1. Germline V gene data show CDR1 as SGHNT and CDR2 as YENEEA. V lost 0 bases, J lost 4 bases, and 2 bases stayed unmatched. The CDR3 covers 14 residues. Together with reference TRBV11-3 and TRBJ1-1, the CDR3 gives the full variable domain: EAGVVQSPRYKIIEKKQPVAFWCNPISGHNTLYWYLQNLGQGPELLIRYENEEAVDDSQLPKDRFSAERLKGVDSTLKIQPAELGDSAVYLCASSLDAGGTEAFFGQGTRLTVV.

The V call is TRBV10-1, the J call TRBJ2-3; the match to TRBD2 covers 9 bases. Germline V gives CDR1 WNHNN, CDR2 SYGVQD (reference sequence). V gave up 4 bases and J gave up 0 bases; unmatched junction bases: 8. The CDR3 spans 17 residues. The CDR3 coding sequence is TGCGCCAGCAGTGGCATTAGCGGGGGTGCTAGCACAGATACGCAGTATTTT. It is translated as CASSGISGGASTDTQYF.

This CDR3 reads CASSHVVLYEQYF. CDR3 in DNA: TGTGCCAGCAGCCATGTTGTCCTCTACGAGCAGTACTTC. The chain uses TRBV14 and TRBJ2-7, with D unresolved. From germline, CDR1 is SGHDN and CDR2 FVKESK. The ends were cut back, 3 bases at V and 3 bases at J, with 9 bases in the middle. This CDR3 contains 13 residues.

This chain uses TRBV18 with TRBJ2-5; D is unclear. Germline values: CDR1 KGHSH, CDR2 LQKENI. V lost 0 bases and J lost 2, with 7 bases in between. There are 14 residues in the CDR3. As DNA, the CDR3 is TGTGCCAGCTCACCACCGGAGAGGCAAGAGACCCAGTACTTC. Translation: CASSPPERQETQYF.

This chain links TRBV4-2 with TRBJ2-5, with 9 bases matching TRBD2. This CDR3 contains 16 residues. The V gene end was trimmed by 2 bases and the J gene end by 4 bases; junction bases not matched to a gene: 8. Germline V gene sequence: CDR1 LGHNA, CDR2 YNFKEQ. The CDR3 bases are TGTGCCAGCAGCCAACAATTTAGCGGGAGCAGAGAGACCCAGTACTTC. This codes for CASSQQFSGSRETQYF.

This clone was seen a single time. This sequence joins TRBV12-5 and TRBJ2-7, with D perhaps matching TRBD1 (5 bases). Looked up from germline, CDR1 is LGHNT and CDR2 is FRNRAP. V was cut by 1 base and J by 5 bases, with 12 bases left in between. The length of the CDR3 is 14 residues. CDR3 nucleotides: TGTGCTAGTGGTTTGGGGGGTAGGGGCGACGAGCAGTACTTC. Translated: CASGLGGRGDEQYF.

The J gene is TRBJ2-7, the V gene TRBV6-1, with 7 bases fitting TRBD2. Germline assignment: CDR1 MNHNS and CDR2 SASEGT. The CDR3 totals 15 residues. With 0 bases clipped from V and 2 bases from J, the junction kept 4 bases outside the gene matches. CDR3 sequence reads: CASSEAGGSPYEQYF. The CDR3 region has the DNA TGTGCCAGCAGTGAAGCGGGAGGGTCGCCCTACGAGCAGTACTTC.

The V and J genes are TRBV19 and TRBJ2-6; TRBD2 matches 9 bases. CDR1 and CDR2 from the germline V gene are LNHDA and SQIVND (reference sequence). V shed 3 bases, J shed 0 bases, and the junction held 6 bases outside the gene matches. The CDR3 contains 18 residues. CDR3 protein: CASSIQLAGSSGANVLTF. CDR3 in DNA: TGTGCCAGTAGTATTCAGCTAGCGGGAAGCTCTGGGGCCAACGTCCTGACTTTC.

The gene calls are TRBV5-3 and TRBJ2-7, with D possibly TRBD1 on 5 matching bases. TRBV5-3 belongs to the ORF category, with a function that is uncertain. The CDR3 is made up of 13 amino acids. Trimming left V 4 bases short and J 3 bases short, with 11 bases between. CDR3 in DNA: TGTGCCAGAAGCATCAACCAGGGCTACGAGCAGTACTTC. Translation gives CARSINQGYEQYF.

This clone has a handful of counts. The chain joins TRBV5-8 to TRBJ1-6; D not certain. Trimming shortened V by 4 bases and J by 9 bases, and 11 bases separated the two germline ends. Germline V CDR1 and CDR2: SGHTS, YDEGEE. The CDR3 is 13 residues long. The CDR3 sequence: CASSRAMGSPLHF. Here the CDR3 DNA reads TGTGCCAGCAGCCGAGCGATGGGTTCACCCCTCCACTTT.

The gene calls are TRBV5-1 and TRBJ2-7; D perhaps matches TRBD2 (6 bases). With 6 bases removed from V and 7 bases from J, the gap between germline ends came to 11 bases. The V gene's germline CDR1 is SGHRS and CDR2 YFSETQ. The CDR3 contains 11 residues. The CDR3 coding sequence is TGCGCCAGCACCTCGGGGGTGGAGCAGTACTTC. As protein: CASTSGVEQYF.

The CDR3 DNA reads as TGTGCCAGCAGCTCAACAGGGTCCGTTTATTACTACGAGCAGTACTTC. The encoded protein is CASSSTGSVYYYEQYF. J is TRBJ2-7 and V is TRBV7-9; D possibly corresponds to TRBD1 (6 bases). V lost 4 bases, J lost 3 bases, and 19 bases lay in between. This CDR3 comprises 16 residues. Germline CDR1 is SEHNR and CDR2 is FQNEAQ (reference sequence).

This chain joins TRBV19 and TRBJ2-2, with 9 bases lining up with TRBD1. J lost 5 bases, V lost 8 bases, and 12 bases had no gene match. Germline-derived CDR1 and CDR2 are LNHDA and SQIVND (reference sequence). The CDR3 contains 16 residues. CDR3 protein: CASGNRDRVVTGELFF. The CDR3 DNA reads as TGTGCCAGTGGAAACCGGGACAGGGTAGTAACCGGGGAGCTGTTTTTT.

The chain has TRBV6-5 and TRBJ2-5, with 10 bases fitting TRBD1. CDR3 length equals 15 residues. Germline-derived CDR1 and CDR2 are MNHEY and SVGAGI. V shed 11 bases and J 5 bases; nucleotides not matched to a gene: 14. The CDR3 sequence is CAGTKDRGSAETQYF. The CDR3 DNA is TGTGCCGGTACCAAGGACAGGGGGTCGGCGGAGACCCAGTACTTC.

The CDR3 region is CASSRRTGQSDNNEQFF. CDR3 coding DNA: TGTGCCAGCAGTCGTCGGACAGGGCAGTCGGACAACAATGAGCAGTTCTTC. V usage is TRBV3-1 (or the pseudogene TRBV3-2) and J usage is TRBJ2-1; 8 nucleotides match TRBD1. With V trimmed by 6 bases and J by 5 bases, 15 bases remained unmatched. This CDR3 has 17 amino acids. Germline CDR1 is LGHDT and CDR2 is YNNKEL (reference sequence).

V gene TRBV21-1 combines with J gene TRBJ1-2. TRBV21-1 is shown as a pseudogene. The CDR3 loop spans 14 amino acids. The CDR3 reads CASRGTAGEGGYTF. CDR3 bases: TGTGCCAGCAGGGGGACGGCGGGGGAAGGCGGCTACACCTTC.